The 15 T cell receptor beta chains below all came from one sample that was sequenced in a study of blood T cell repertoires in COVID-19. TCRdb's copy holds only in-frame clones and misses some; the assay was immunoSEQ multiplex PCR. Here the sample spans 150,000 to 200,000 clones, approximately 80% being singletons. The sample comprised peripheral blood. Source of these receptors: an elderly woman with acute or convalescent COVID-19.

V usage is TRBV12-3 or TRBV12-4 and J usage is TRBJ2-7; D is ambiguous. Trimming removed 6 bases from V and 0 bases from J, with 6 bases in between. This CDR3 contains 12 residues. CDR3 coding DNA: TGTGCCAGCAGACGGAGCTCCTACGAGCAGTACTTC. Its translation: CASRRSSYEQYF.

This rearrangement joins TRBV7-9 to TRBJ2-2; 8 bases map to TRBD1. CDR1 is SEHNR and CDR2 is FQNEAQ in the germline V gene (reference sequence). Trimming removed 8 bases from V and 4 bases from J; junction bases left unmatched: 3. The CDR3 runs to 13 residues. The CDR3 bases are TGTGCCAGCGGACAGGGCCTCACCGGGGAGCTGTTTTTT. Its translation is CASGQGLTGELFF.

The chain employs TRBV3-1 (or the pseudogene TRBV3-2) and TRBJ1-2; D unclear. Trimming removed 5 bases at V and 4 bases at J, with 8 bases between. Germline V CDR1 and CDR2: LGHDT, YNNKEL (reference sequence). The CDR3 has 12 residues. The CDR3 DNA is TGTGCCAGCAGCTCCCGGGTCTATGGCTACACCTTC. Amino acid sequence: CASSSRVYGYTF.

V usage is TRBV20-1 and J usage is TRBJ1-1, with D perhaps matching TRBD1 (6 bases). Germline assignment: CDR1 DFQATT and CDR2 SNEGSKA (reference sequence). The CDR3 runs to 15 residues. With 3 bases removed from V and 1 base from J, the gap between germline ends came to 15 bases. CDR3 sequence reads: CSASRTAQGNTEAFF. CDR3 DNA: TGCAGTGCTAGTCGGACAGCCCAGGGGAACACTGAAGCTTTCTTT.

This clone was observed once. The V call is TRBV11-2, the J call TRBJ1-2; D is unclear. This CDR3 comprises 13 residues. The V gene lost 5 bases and the J gene lost 0 bases, with 7 bases spanning the gap. CDR1 is SGHAT, CDR2 FQNNGV, per germline. The CDR3 bases are TGTGCCAGCAGCCCGTACTCTAACTATGGCTACACCTTC. It is translated as CASSPYSNYGYTF.

There are a few counts of this clone. V and J are TRBV18 and TRBJ1-1, with unresolved D. This CDR3 is 13 amino acids long. Germline V gives CDR1 KGHSH, CDR2 LQKENI. V was trimmed by 6 bases and J by 5 bases, leaving 13 bases between them. CDR3 DNA sequence: TGTGCCAGCTCTGATACCGAAGAGACTGAAGCTTTCTTT. Translation gives CASSDTEETEAFF.

V is TRBV28 and J is TRBJ1-5; 8 nucleotides agree with TRBD1. Germline V gene data show CDR1 as MDHEN and CDR2 as SYDVKM. The trim removed 1 base at V and 2 bases at J, leaving 7 bases unmatched. There are 17 residues in the CDR3. The CDR3 coding sequence is TGTGCCAGCAGTTTATATGGCAGGGGGCTTGGCAATCAGCCCCAGCATTTT. Amino acid sequence: CASSLYGRGLGNQPQHF. The full variable domain, completed using reference TRBV28 and TRBJ1-5, is DVKVTQSSRYLVKRTGEKVFLECVQDMDHENMFWYRQDPGLGLRLIYFSYDVKMKEKGDIPEGYSVSREKKERFSLILESASTNQTSMYLCASSLYGRGLGNQPQHFGDGTRLSIL.

This rearrangement joins TRBV11-2 to TRBJ2-1, with a weak D call TRBD1 (5 bases). Trimming stripped 4 bases from V and 2 bases from J, with 9 bases between. The CDR3 runs to 14 residues. In germline, CDR1 is SGHAT, CDR2 FQNNGV. The chain's CDR3 is CASSSRVAYNEQFF. In nucleotides, the CDR3 is TGTGCCAGCAGCTCCAGGGTTGCCTACAATGAGCAGTTCTTC.

V usage is TRBV5-5 and J usage is TRBJ2-7; 12 nucleotides line up with TRBD2. The junction had 8 bases not matched to a gene; V was cut back by 7 bases and J by 3 bases. The germline CDR1 and CDR2 sequences are SGHKS and YYEKEE (reference sequence). This CDR3 has 15 amino acids. The CDR3 sequence: CASALLAGGFYEQYF. The CDR3, as DNA: TGTGCCAGCGCCCTCCTAGCGGGAGGGTTCTACGAGCAGTACTTC.

The V call is TRBV18, the J call TRBJ2-7; 8 bases line up with TRBD1. The junction had 4 bases not matched to a gene; V was cut back by 3 bases and J by 3 bases. CDR1 KGHSH and CDR2 LQKENI come from the germline V gene. The CDR3 is 14 amino acids. CDR3 residues: CASSPNDRGYEQYF. Here the CDR3 DNA reads TGTGCCAGCTCACCTAACGACAGGGGCTACGAGCAGTACTTC.

The table lists this clone with a count of one. The chain has TRBV19 and TRBJ1-5, with a tentative D call TRBD1 (6 bases). The CDR3 spans 16 residues. V lost 7 bases, J lost 0 bases, and 16 bases lay in between. Germline-derived CDR1 and CDR2 are LNHDA and SQIVND (reference sequence). The CDR3 loop reads CASTPRQADSNQPQHF. The CDR3 nucleotides read TGTGCCAGTACCCCTCGACAGGCCGATAGCAATCAGCCCCAGCATTTT.

The chain couples TRBV4-1 to TRBJ2-7, with D tentatively TRBD1 (6 bases). CDR1 is MGHRA and CDR2 is YSYEKL in the germline V gene. The CDR3 is 14 residues long. Trimming cost V 4 bases and J 2 bases, with 12 bases left between them. CDR3 DNA sequence: TGCGCCAGCAGCCCCCTACAGGGAACCTACGAGCAGTACTTC. This gives the protein CASSPLQGTYEQYF.

The table lists this clone with a count of one. The rearrangement uses TRBV5-5 and TRBJ2-1, with D hard to call. Trimming took 1 base from V and 0 from J, leaving 5 bases between them. This CDR3 region has 14 residues. CDR1 is SGHKS and CDR2 is YYEKEE in the germline V gene (reference sequence). The CDR3 DNA is TGTGCCAGCAGCTTGTTAGCCTCCTACAATGAGCAGTTCTTC. Translation gives CASSLLASYNEQFF.

The rearrangement joins TRBV18 to TRBJ2-7; a possible D gene is TRBD1 (5 bases). The V gene lost 0 bases and the J gene lost 5 bases, with 14 bases spanning the gap. Germline loops: CDR1 KGHSH, CDR2 LQKENI. The CDR3 contains 15 residues. CDR3 DNA: TGTGCCAGCTCACCACCGTGGTCCCAGGGCGACGAGCAGTACTTC. It yields the protein CASSPPWSQGDEQYF. The full variable domain, with the rest looked up from reference TRBV18 and TRBJ2-7, is NAGVMQNPRHLVRRRGQEARLRCSPMKGHSHVYWYRQLPEEGLKFMVYLQKENIIDESGMPKERFSAEFPKEGPSILRIQQVVRGDSAAYFCASSPPWSQGDEQYFGPGTRLTVT.

J is TRBJ2-3 and V is TRBV5-6, with a weak D call TRBD2 (6 bases). The CDR3 contains 13 residues. The V end lost 4 bases, the J end lost 4 bases, and 10 bases lay between the germline ends. Per the germline V gene, CDR1 is SGHDT and CDR2 is YYEEEE. The CDR3 loop reads CASSRPGADTQYF. CDR3 coding DNA: TGTGCCAGCAGCCGCCCGGGGGCAGATACGCAGTATTTT.